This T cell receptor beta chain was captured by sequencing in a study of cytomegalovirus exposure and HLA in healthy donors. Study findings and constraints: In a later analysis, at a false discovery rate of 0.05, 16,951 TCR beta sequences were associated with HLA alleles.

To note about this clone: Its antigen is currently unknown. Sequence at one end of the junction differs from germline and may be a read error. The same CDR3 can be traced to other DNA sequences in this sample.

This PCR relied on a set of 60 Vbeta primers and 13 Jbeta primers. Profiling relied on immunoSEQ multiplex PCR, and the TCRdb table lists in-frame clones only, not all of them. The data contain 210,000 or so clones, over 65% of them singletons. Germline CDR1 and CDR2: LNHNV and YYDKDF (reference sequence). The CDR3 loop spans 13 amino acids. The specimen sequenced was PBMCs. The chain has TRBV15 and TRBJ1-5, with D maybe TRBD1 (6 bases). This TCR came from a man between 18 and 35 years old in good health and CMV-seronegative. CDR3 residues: CATSGTPNQPQHF. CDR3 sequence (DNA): TGTGCCACCAGCGGGACACCGAATCAACCCCAGCATTTT.